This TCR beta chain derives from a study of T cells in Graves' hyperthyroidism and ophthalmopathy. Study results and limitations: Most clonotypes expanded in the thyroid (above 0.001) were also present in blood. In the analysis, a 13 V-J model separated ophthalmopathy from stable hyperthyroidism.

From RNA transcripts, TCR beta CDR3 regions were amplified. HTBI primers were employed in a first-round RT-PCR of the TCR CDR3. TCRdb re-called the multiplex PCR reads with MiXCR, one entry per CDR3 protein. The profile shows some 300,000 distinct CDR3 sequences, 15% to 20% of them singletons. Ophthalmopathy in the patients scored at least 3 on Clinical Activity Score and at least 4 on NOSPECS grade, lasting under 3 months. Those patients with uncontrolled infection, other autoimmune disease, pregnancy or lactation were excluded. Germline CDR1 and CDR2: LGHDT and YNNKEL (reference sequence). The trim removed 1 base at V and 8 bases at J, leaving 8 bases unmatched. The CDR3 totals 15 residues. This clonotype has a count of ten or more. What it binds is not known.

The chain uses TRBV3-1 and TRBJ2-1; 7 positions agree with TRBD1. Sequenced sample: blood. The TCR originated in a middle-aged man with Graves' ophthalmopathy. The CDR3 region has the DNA TGTGCCAGCAGCCAAGGAGGGGGCCGGGGCGATGAGCAGTTCTTC. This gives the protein CASSQGGGRGDEQFF.